The 7 T cell receptor beta chains given below trace back to one sample, sequenced in a study of cytomegalovirus exposure and HLA in healthy donors. PCR involved 60 Vbeta and 13 Jbeta primers. The repertoire was sequenced with immunoSEQ multiplex PCR; TCRdb's copy has only in-frame clones and lacks some. Here the sample spans approximately 170,000 clones, roughly 79% being singletons. The source material was PBMCs. The source is a man between 40 and 49 years old in good health and CMV-seronegative.

Notes on this clone: A read error may account for a junction end that differs from germline. V gene TRBV7-9 combines with J gene TRBJ2-5; possibly TRBD2 for D (6 bases). CDR3 size: 11 residues. The germline V gene encodes CDR1 SEHNR and CDR2 FQNEAQ (reference sequence). Written as DNA, the CDR3 is TGTGCCAGCAGCACCCAGCGGGCCCCACACTTC. This sequence encodes CASSTQRAPHF.

This chain links TRBV18 with TRBJ1-2; possible D gene TRBD1, 6 bases. The CDR3 has 13 amino acids. V lost 4 bases, J lost 8 bases, and 14 bases lay in between. Germline loops: CDR1 KGHSH, CDR2 LQKENI. As DNA, the CDR3 is TGTGCCAGCTCACTACAGGGAAGTCAAGGCTACACCTTC. It yields the protein CASSLQGSQGYTF.

In its sample, this clone was seen once. J is TRBJ2-4 and V is TRBV19; D unresolved. Per germline, CDR1 LNHDA and CDR2 SQIVND (reference sequence). This CDR3 region has 13 residues. Trimming left V 10 bases short and J 0 bases short, with 10 bases between. The CDR3 region has the DNA TGTGCCACCCAAGGAGTAGCCAAAAACATTCAGTACTTC. This gives the protein CATQGVAKNIQYF.

The gene calls are TRBV19 and TRBJ2-7; 7 nucleotides line up with TRBD2. With 6 bases clipped from V and 5 bases from J, the junction kept 10 bases outside the gene matches. This CDR3 has 14 residues. The V gene's germline CDR1 is LNHDA and CDR2 SQIVND (reference sequence). The CDR3 DNA sequence: TGTGCCAGTAGCCCTCCGGGGGGAAGAGACGAGCAGTACTTC. Its protein product is CASSPPGGRDEQYF.

The gene calls are TRBV7-8 and TRBJ2-7; TRBD2 agrees at 8 bases. V gave up 2 bases and J gave up 1 base; unmatched junction bases: 4. Looked up from germline, CDR1 is SGHVS and CDR2 is FQNEAQ. The CDR3 length is 15 residues. The CDR3 coding sequence is TGTGCCAGCAGCTTACTAGCGGGTTCTTCCTACGAGCAGTACTTC. This codes for CASSLLAGSSYEQYF. Variable domain in full (rest from reference TRBV7-8 and TRBJ2-7): GAGVSQSPRYKVAKRGQDVALRCDPISGHVSLFWYQQALGQGPEFLTYFQNEAQLDKSGLPSDRFFAERPEGSVSTLKIQRTQQEDSAVYLCASSLLAGSSYEQYFGPGTRLTVT.

This chain uses TRBV7-2 with TRBJ2-7; 8 bases agree with TRBD1. Losses at the gene ends were 4 bases for V and 3 bases for J; bases not matched to a gene: 8. The CDR3 is 15 residues long. CDR1 is SGHTA and CDR2 is FQGNSA in the germline V gene. The CDR3 sequence: CASSSTGTGLYEQYV. Here the CDR3 DNA reads TGTGCCAGCAGCTCAACCGGGACAGGACTCTACGAGCAGTACGTC.

The V and J genes are TRBV29-1 and TRBJ2-7; TRBD2 matches at 11 bases. This CDR3 comprises 13 residues. CDR1 is SQVTM, CDR2 ANQGSEA, per germline. V lost 7 bases and J lost 7; bases outside the gene matches: 9. This CDR3 is CSARLAGRLEQYF. CDR3 in DNA: TGCAGCGCACGACTAGCGGGGCGCCTGGAGCAGTACTTC.